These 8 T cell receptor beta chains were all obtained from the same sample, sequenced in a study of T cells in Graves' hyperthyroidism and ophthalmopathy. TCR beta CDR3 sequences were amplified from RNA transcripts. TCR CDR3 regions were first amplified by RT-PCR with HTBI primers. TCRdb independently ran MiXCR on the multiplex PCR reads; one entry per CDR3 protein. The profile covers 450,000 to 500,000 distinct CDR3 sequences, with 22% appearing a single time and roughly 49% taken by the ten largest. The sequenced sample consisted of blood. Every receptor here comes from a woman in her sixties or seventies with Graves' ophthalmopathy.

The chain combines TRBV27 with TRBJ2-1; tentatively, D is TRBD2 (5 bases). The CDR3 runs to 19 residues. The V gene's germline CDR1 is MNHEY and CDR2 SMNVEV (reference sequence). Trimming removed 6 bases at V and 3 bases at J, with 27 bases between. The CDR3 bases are TGTGCCAGCAGAACAATTAGCGAGAGCGGAGGTCACCTCTACAATGAGCAGTTCTTC. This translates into CASRTISESGGHLYNEQFF.

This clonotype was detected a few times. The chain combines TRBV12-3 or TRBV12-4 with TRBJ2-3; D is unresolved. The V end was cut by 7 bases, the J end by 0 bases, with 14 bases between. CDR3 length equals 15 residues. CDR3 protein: CASTPLRLSTDTQYF. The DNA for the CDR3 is TGTGCCAGCACACCCCTGCGGCTTAGCACAGATACGCAGTATTTT.

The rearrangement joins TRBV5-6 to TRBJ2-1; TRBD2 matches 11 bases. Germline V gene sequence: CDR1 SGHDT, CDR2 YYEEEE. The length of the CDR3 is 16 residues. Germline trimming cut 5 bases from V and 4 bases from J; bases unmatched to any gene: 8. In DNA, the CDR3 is TGTGCCAGCAGGCAAATGGGGACTAGCGGTTACAATGAGCAGTTCTTC. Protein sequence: CASRQMGTSGYNEQFF.

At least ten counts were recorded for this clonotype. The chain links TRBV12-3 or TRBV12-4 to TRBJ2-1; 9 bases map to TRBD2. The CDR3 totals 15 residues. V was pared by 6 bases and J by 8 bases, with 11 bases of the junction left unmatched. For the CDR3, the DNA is TGTGCCAGCAGGGCTAGCGGGAATCGTGGCGATGAGCAGTTCTTC. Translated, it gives CASRASGNRGDEQFF.

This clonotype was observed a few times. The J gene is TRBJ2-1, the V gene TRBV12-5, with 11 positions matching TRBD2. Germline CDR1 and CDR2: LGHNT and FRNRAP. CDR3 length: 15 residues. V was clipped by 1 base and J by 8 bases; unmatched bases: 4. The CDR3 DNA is TGTGCTAGTGGTTTGGGACTAGCGGGAATCTATGAGCAGTTCTTC. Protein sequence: CASGLGLAGIYEQFF.

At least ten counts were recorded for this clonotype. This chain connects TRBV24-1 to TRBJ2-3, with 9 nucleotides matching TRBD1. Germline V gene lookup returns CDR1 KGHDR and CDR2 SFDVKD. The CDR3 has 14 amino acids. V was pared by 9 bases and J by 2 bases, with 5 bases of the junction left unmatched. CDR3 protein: CATRTGADTDTQYF. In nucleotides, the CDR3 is TGTGCCACCCGGACAGGGGCAGACACAGATACGCAGTATTTT.

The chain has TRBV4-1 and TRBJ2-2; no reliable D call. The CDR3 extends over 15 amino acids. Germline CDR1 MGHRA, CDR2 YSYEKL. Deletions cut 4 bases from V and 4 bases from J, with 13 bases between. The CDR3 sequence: CASSRPLASTGELFF. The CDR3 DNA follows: TGCGCCAGCAGCCGGCCCCTCGCTTCCACCGGGGAGCTGTTTTTT.

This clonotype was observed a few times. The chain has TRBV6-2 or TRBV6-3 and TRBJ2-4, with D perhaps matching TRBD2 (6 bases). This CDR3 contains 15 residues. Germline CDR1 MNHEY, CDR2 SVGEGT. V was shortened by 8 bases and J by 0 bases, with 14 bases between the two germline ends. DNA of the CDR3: TGTGCCAGCGGACGGGAGAGTCTAGCCAAAAACATTCAGTACTTC. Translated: CASGRESLAKNIQYF.